One sample yielded the 28 T cell receptor beta chains listed below, sequenced in a study of identical twins (dated by TCRdb to the mid-2010s). The library relied on 5' RACE. The listed sequencing device is Illumina HiSeq 2000. The raw public reads went through TCRdb reprocessing: fastp at Q25, MiXCR clone calling, in-frame beta chains kept. Rows with a matching CDR3 protein are joined into one entry that keeps the most common DNA and genes. The sample records 260,000 or so distinct CDR3 sequences, approximately 7.8% of which are singletons. The ten largest clonotypes hold more than 5% of the sample. This same sample was also taken into another study, of yellow fever vaccine responses in identical twins.

Sequenced input: CD8+ T cells sorted from blood. The receptors come from a woman aged 18-30 years in good health.

This clonotype was seen repeatedly, ten times or more. The chain has TRBV28 and TRBJ1-4; TRBD1 agrees at 7 bases. Unmatched junction bases numbered 1, after V lost 3 bases and J lost 0 bases. The length of the CDR3 is 15 residues. Germline CDR1 MDHEN, CDR2 SYDVKM. The CDR3 here is CASSLGTATNEKLFF. DNA of the CDR3: TGTGCCAGCAGTTTGGGGACAGCAACTAATGAAAAACTGTTTTTT. The full variable domain, its missing parts supplied by reference TRBV28 and TRBJ1-4, is DVKVTQSSRYLVKRTGEKVFLECVQDMDHENMFWYRQDPGLGLRLIYFSYDVKMKEKGDIPEGYSVSREKKERFSLILESASTNQTSMYLCASSLGTATNEKLFFGSGTQLSVL.

This clonotype was seen only a few times. The chain combines TRBV24-1 with TRBJ2-6; D is perhaps TRBD1 or TRBD2 (5 bases each). Trimming shortened V by 3 bases and J by 4 bases, and 9 bases separated the two germline ends. Looked up from germline, CDR1 is KGHDR and CDR2 is SFDVKD. This CDR3 is 15 amino acids long. CDR3 DNA: TGTGCCACCAGTGATGGGGGTTACGGGGCCAACGTCCTGACTTTC. Protein product: CATSDGGYGANVLTF.

This clonotype came up many times. This rearrangement joins TRBV11-2 to TRBJ2-1; no firm D call. The V end was cut by 10 bases, the J end by 9 bases, with 10 bases between. The CDR3 runs 10 residues. The germline V gene has CDR1 SGHAT and CDR2 FQNNGV. In nucleotides, the CDR3 is TGTGCCACTCTACCCGGTGAGCAGTTCTTC. Encoded protein: CATLPGEQFF.

There are a few counts of this clonotype. This chain joins TRBV14 and TRBJ2-7; a possible D gene is TRBD2 (5 bases). Germline CDR1 SGHDN, CDR2 FVKESK. The CDR3 length is 12 residues. The V gene lost 2 bases and the J gene lost 7 bases, with 9 bases spanning the gap. CDR3 coding DNA: TGTGCCAGCAGCCAATCAGGCGGGGAGCAGTACTTC. It codes for CASSQSGGEQYF.

This clonotype occurred many times. CDR3 DNA sequence: TGCGCCAGCAGCCAAGATGAGGCGTTCGATGAGCAGTTCTTC. This codes for CASSQDEAFDEQFF. This chain links TRBV4-1 with TRBJ2-1; no clear D gene. The germline V and J ends were trimmed by 0 bases and 8 bases, with 11 bases remaining between them. Germline V gives CDR1 MGHRA, CDR2 YSYEKL. CDR3 length: 14 amino acids.

At least ten counts were recorded for this clonotype. The chain carries TRBV12-3 or TRBV12-4 and TRBJ2-3; D is undetermined. V lost 5 bases, J lost 1 base, and 7 bases lay in between. This CDR3 region has 13 residues. The CDR3 here is CASSTRGTDTQYF. In DNA form, the CDR3 reads TGTGCCAGCAGTACTCGGGGCACAGATACGCAGTATTTT.

The chain couples TRBV20-1 to TRBJ1-3; D perhaps matches TRBD1 (5 bases). Trimming stripped 4 bases from V and 0 bases from J, with 10 bases between. Germline V lookup: CDR1 DFQATT, CDR2 SNEGSKA (reference sequence). The CDR3 is 14 amino acids. Written as DNA, the CDR3 is TGCAGTGCTATGACAGCTTACTCTGGAAACACCATATATTTT. This sequence encodes CSAMTAYSGNTIYF.

The sample holds a few counts of this clonotype. The V and J genes are TRBV20-1 and TRBJ2-3; 7 bases match TRBD2. Unmatched junction bases numbered 8, after V lost 4 bases and J lost 4 bases. Germline CDR1 is DFQATT and CDR2 is SNEGSKA (reference sequence). CDR3 length: 14 amino acids. This chain's CDR3 is CSAIQRGPADTQYF. CDR3 nucleotide sequence: TGCAGTGCTATCCAGCGGGGCCCCGCAGATACGCAGTATTTT.

This clonotype was observed a handful of times. A much more abundant neighbour one base away suggests this may be a read error. The rearrangement uses TRBV5-1 and TRBJ1-1; unclear D gene. This CDR3 contains 13 residues. CDR1 is SGHRS and CDR2 is YFSETQ in the germline V gene. The CDR3 DNA is TGCGACAGCAGCTTGGGGTCGAACACTGAAGCTTTCTTT. The encoded protein is CDSSLGSNTEAFF.

This clonotype was detected many times. V usage is TRBV12-3 or TRBV12-4 and J usage is TRBJ2-3; tentative D call: TRBD2 (7 bases). V was cut by 6 bases and J by 2 bases, with 18 bases left in between. The CDR3 runs to 16 residues. Here the CDR3 DNA reads TGTGCCAGCAGCCTAAGGAGGGGGGGGGTCACAGATACGCAGTATTTT. Translated: CASSLRRGGVTDTQYF.

There are a few counts of this clonotype. The chain recombines TRBV7-9 with TRBJ1-1; D gene unclear. Germline V gene lookup returns CDR1 SEHNR and CDR2 FQNEAQ (reference sequence). The CDR3 totals 12 residues. Trimming cost V 1 base and J 6 bases, with 6 bases left between them. The CDR3: CASSLGAAEAFF. In DNA, the CDR3 is TGTGCCAGCAGCTTAGGAGCGGCTGAAGCTTTCTTT.

This clonotype was counted a few times. V is TRBV5-1 and J is TRBJ1-1; 11 bases agree with TRBD1. CDR3 length: 17 residues. Germline-derived CDR1 and CDR2 are SGHRS and YFSETQ. With 4 bases clipped from V and 0 bases from J, the junction kept 8 bases outside the gene matches. CDR3: CASSRGTGGQMNTEAFF. In nucleotides, the CDR3 is TGCGCCAGCAGCCGTGGGACAGGGGGACAAATGAACACTGAAGCTTTCTTT.

J is TRBJ1-1 and V is TRBV28; D is perhaps TRBD1 (5 bases). CDR3 size: 13 residues. The germline V and J ends were trimmed by 11 bases and 0 bases, with 13 bases remaining between them. Per the germline V gene, CDR1 is MDHEN and CDR2 is SYDVKM. In DNA form, the CDR3 reads TGTGCCGGCCGGGGCAGACTGAACACTGAAGCTTTCTTT. Translated, it gives CAGRGRLNTEAFF.

This clonotype was seen many times. V gene TRBV20-1 combines with J gene TRBJ2-2; D is possibly TRBD2 (6 bases). Germline CDR1 is DFQATT and CDR2 is SNEGSKA (reference sequence). The CDR3 covers 13 residues. The ends were cut back, 3 bases at V and 6 bases at J, with 11 bases in the middle. DNA for the CDR3: TGCAGTGCTAGCCTCAGGGAGGCCGGGGAGCTGTTTTTT. It translates to CSASLREAGELFF.

There are a few counts of this clonotype. The J gene is TRBJ2-1, the V gene TRBV4-1; TRBD2 might be the D (5 bases). Germline CDR1 MGHRA, CDR2 YSYEKL. The CDR3 sequence is 12 residues long. V was trimmed by 0 bases and J by 8 bases, leaving 5 bases between them. The CDR3 DNA reads TGCGCCAGCAGCCAAGAGAGGGATGAGCAGTTCTTC. Its protein product is CASSQERDEQFF.

The sample holds a few counts of this clonotype. The chain combines TRBV19 with TRBJ2-1, with TRBD1 identical over 7 bases. The V and J ends lost 0 bases and 8 bases, in that order; junction bases with no gene match: 10. The CDR3 contains 16 residues. Germline-derived CDR1 and CDR2 are LNHDA and SQIVND (reference sequence). CDR3 DNA sequence: TGTGCCAGTAGTATAGATTTCACAGGGGCCCCCCATGAGCAGTTCTTC. It specifies CASSIDFTGAPHEQFF. The complete variable domain, with remaining parts taken from reference TRBV19 and TRBJ2-1, reads DGGITQSPKYLFRKEGQNVTLSCEQNLNHDAMYWYRQDPGQGLRLIYYSQIVNDFQKGDIAEGYSVSREKKESFPLTVTSAQKNPTAFYLCASSIDFTGAPHEQFFGPGTRLTVL.

The chain couples TRBV28 to TRBJ2-7, with D uncertain. From germline, CDR1 is MDHEN and CDR2 SYDVKM. CDR3 length: 17 residues. V was pared by 5 bases and J by 2 bases, with 22 bases between. The CDR3 loop reads CASSPVNRYLATYEQYV. CDR3 DNA: TGTGCCAGCAGTCCTGTCAATCGGTATTTAGCCACCTACGAGCAGTACGTC.

V is TRBV4-2 and J is TRBJ2-2, with a weak D call TRBD2 (7 bases). This CDR3 has 16 amino acids. In germline, CDR1 is LGHNA, CDR2 YNFKEQ. V was pared by 0 bases and J by 2 bases, with 10 bases between. The CDR3 protein is CASSQDAGANTGELFF. The CDR3 region has the DNA TGTGCCAGCAGCCAAGATGCGGGGGCTAACACCGGGGAGCTGTTTTTT.

This clonotype was detected many times. In DNA form, the CDR3 reads TGTGCCAGCAGCTTATCAGCGGGAGGATACGAGCAGTACTTC. Translated, it gives CASSLSAGGYEQYF. The chain is built from TRBV11-1 and TRBJ2-7; 9 bases agree with TRBD2. The CDR3 has 14 amino acids. The J segment lost 4 bases and the V segment lost 2 bases, leaving 3 bases of the junction unmatched. Germline V gene lookup returns CDR1 SGHAT and CDR2 FQDESV (reference sequence).

The CDR3 sequence is CASSETETWNYGYTF. For the CDR3, the DNA is TGTGCCAGCAGTGAAACGGAAACATGGAACTATGGCTACACCTTC. The chain combines TRBV2 with TRBJ1-2; D remains unclear. Trimming shortened V by 2 bases and J by 2 bases, and 12 bases separated the two germline ends. The CDR3 extends over 15 amino acids. CDR1 and CDR2 from the germline V gene are SNHLY and FYNNEI.

The chain combines TRBV9 with TRBJ2-1; 10 nucleotides line up with TRBD2. The ends lost 0 bases at V and 0 bases at J; junction bases unmatched: 18. The CDR3 is made up of 22 amino acids. Germline V gene sequence: CDR1 SGDLS, CDR2 YYNGEE. The CDR3 loop is CASSVGFGAGGPPRSSYNEQFF. The CDR3 DNA is TGTGCCAGCAGCGTAGGGTTTGGAGCGGGAGGGCCCCCGAGAAGCTCCTACAATGAGCAGTTCTTC.

This chain connects TRBV24-1 to TRBJ2-5; tentatively, D is TRBD1 or TRBD2 (5 bases each). Germline V gene data show CDR1 as KGHDR and CDR2 as SFDVKD. This CDR3 region has 13 residues. CDR3 nucleotide sequence: TGTGCGACACGGGGCATTGGGGGAGAGACCCAGTACTTC. Encoded protein: CATRGIGGETQYF.

This clonotype was seen many times. The J gene is TRBJ2-1, the V gene TRBV13; D is unresolved. The CDR3 is 13 residues long. Germline assignment: CDR1 PRHDT and CDR2 FYEKMQ (reference sequence). Trimming left V 7 bases short and J 6 bases short, with 13 bases between. As DNA, the CDR3 is TGTGCCAGCACCTCCCGAGTTGTCAATGAGCAGTTCTTC. It encodes CASTSRVVNEQFF.

The chain joins TRBV4-1 to TRBJ1-5; D is unresolved. Germline V gene data show CDR1 as MGHRA and CDR2 as YSYEKL. CDR3 length: 14 amino acids. Trimming shortened V by 1 base and J by 8 bases, and 12 bases separated the two germline ends. CDR3 residues: CASSQGGDSKPQHF. The CDR3 DNA sequence: TGCGCCAGCAGCCAAGGTGGGGATAGCAAGCCCCAGCATTTT.

This clonotype was seen only a few times. The rearrangement links TRBV28 to TRBJ2-1, with D possibly being TRBD2 (6 bases). From germline, CDR1 is MDHEN and CDR2 SYDVKM. This CDR3 has 14 amino acids. Trimming shortened V by 8 bases and J by 1 base, and 12 bases separated the two germline ends. CDR3 nucleotide sequence: TGTGCCAGCTGGGGGGACTCATCCTACAATGAGCAGTTCTTC. This translates into CASWGDSSYNEQFF.

The chain has TRBV7-6 and TRBJ2-5; TRBD1 is a possible D gene (5 bases). This CDR3 region has 15 residues. Germline V gene data show CDR1 as SGHVS and CDR2 as FNYEAQ. Trimming took off 2 bases at V and 1 base at J, with 11 bases between the two ends. CDR3 amino acids: CASSLFLTAQETQYF. In DNA, the CDR3 is TGTGCCAGCAGCTTATTTTTGACAGCCCAAGAGACCCAGTACTTC.

This clonotype has at least ten counts. The chain carries TRBV7-9 and TRBJ2-1; D gene uncertain. CDR3 size: 14 residues. The germline V and J ends were trimmed by 5 bases and 4 bases, with 12 bases remaining between them. In germline, CDR1 is SEHNR, CDR2 FQNEAQ (reference sequence). CDR3 amino acids: CASSPPSRYNEQFF. The CDR3 DNA is TGTGCCAGCAGCCCCCCCTCCAGGTACAATGAGCAGTTCTTC.

This clonotype was seen only a few times. The rearrangement joins TRBV4-1 to TRBJ1-2, with D maybe TRBD1 (6 bases). The CDR3 has 16 amino acids. Germline assignment: CDR1 MGHRA and CDR2 YSYEKL. Trimming removed 0 bases at V and 0 bases at J, with 11 bases between. CDR3 DNA sequence: TGCGCCAGCAGCCAAGATGTGGGGGCATCTAACTATGGCTACACCTTC. Amino acid sequence: CASSQDVGASNYGYTF.